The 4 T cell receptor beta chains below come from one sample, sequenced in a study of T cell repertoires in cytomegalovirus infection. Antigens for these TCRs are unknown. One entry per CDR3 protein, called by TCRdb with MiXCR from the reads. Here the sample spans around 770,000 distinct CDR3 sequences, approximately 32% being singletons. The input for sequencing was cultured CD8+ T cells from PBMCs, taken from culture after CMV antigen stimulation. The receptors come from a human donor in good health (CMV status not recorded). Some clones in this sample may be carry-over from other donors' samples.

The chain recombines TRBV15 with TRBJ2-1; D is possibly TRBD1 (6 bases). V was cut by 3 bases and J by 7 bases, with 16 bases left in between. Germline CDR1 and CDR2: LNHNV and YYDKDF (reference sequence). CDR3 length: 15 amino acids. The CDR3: CATSRDLGTSNEQFF. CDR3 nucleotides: TGTGCCACCAGCAGGGACCTCGGGACATCTAATGAGCAGTTCTTC. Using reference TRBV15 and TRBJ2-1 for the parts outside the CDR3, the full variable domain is DAMVIQNPRYQVTQFGKPVTLSCSQTLNHNVMYWYQQKSSQAPKLLFHYYDKDFNNEADTPDNFQSRRPNTSFCFLDIRSPGLGDTAMYLCATSRDLGTSNEQFFGPGTRLTVL.

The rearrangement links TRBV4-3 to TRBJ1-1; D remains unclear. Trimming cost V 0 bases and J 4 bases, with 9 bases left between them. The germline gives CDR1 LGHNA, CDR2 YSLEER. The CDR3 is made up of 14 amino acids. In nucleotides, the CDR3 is TGCGCCAGCAGCCAAGAAGGCCTGGTCACTGAAGCTTTCTTT. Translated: CASSQEGLVTEAFF.

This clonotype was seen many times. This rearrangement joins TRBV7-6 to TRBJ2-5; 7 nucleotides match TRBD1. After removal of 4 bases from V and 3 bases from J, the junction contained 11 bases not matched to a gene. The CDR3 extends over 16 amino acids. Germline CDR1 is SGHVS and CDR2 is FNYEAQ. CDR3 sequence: CASSSQTGTEKETQYF. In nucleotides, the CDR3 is TGTGCCAGCAGCTCCCAGACCGGGACAGAGAAAGAGACCCAGTACTTC.

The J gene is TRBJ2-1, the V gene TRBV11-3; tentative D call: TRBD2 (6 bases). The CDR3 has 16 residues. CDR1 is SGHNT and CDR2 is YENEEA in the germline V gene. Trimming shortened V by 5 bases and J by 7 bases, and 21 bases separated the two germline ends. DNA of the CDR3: TGTGCCAGCAGCATATCCCCCGGGAGCCGGAGAAATGAGCAGTTCTTC. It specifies CASSISPGSRRNEQFF.